This T cell receptor (beta chain) derives from a study of CD8 T cells in Susac syndrome. Sequencing of TCR beta was performed on blood CD8+ T cells and on blood CD4+ T cells. The germline V gene has CDR1 MDHEN and CDR2 SYDVKM. V lost 6 bases, J lost 0 bases, and 5 bases lay in between. This CDR3 has 12 amino acids. Random hexamers served to reverse transcribe roughly 0.45 to 1 ug RNA. An immunoSEQ multiplex PCR generated amplified TCR beta CDR3 products spanning 54 Vbeta and 13 Jbeta. TCRdb redid the calling of the immunoSEQ multiplex PCR reads with MiXCR, one entry per CDR3 protein. The data contain hundreds of thousands of distinct CDR3 sequences, 85% to 95% of them singletons. Points from the study as a whole: The CD4+ T cell repertoires of Susac syndrome were found to show no clonal expansion.

In the case of this clonotype: What it recognizes is unknown.

This receptor was identified in a human donor with Susac syndrome. The gene calls are TRBV28 and TRBJ1-2; tentatively, D is TRBD1 (5 bases). The source material was CD4+ T cells from PBMCs. Written as DNA, the CDR3 is TGTGCCAGCAGGACAGCTAACTATGGCTACACCTTC. Its translation is CASRTANYGYTF.